Below, 5 T cell receptor beta chains from the same sample are listed, as sequenced in a study of neoadjuvant anti-PD-1 for oral cavity cancer. TCRdb's copy holds only in-frame clones and misses some; the assay was immunoSEQ multiplex PCR. The repertoire holds more than 12,000 clones, with about 70% as singletons. The material sequenced was PBMCs, taken before nivolumab (anti-PD-1) treatment. The receptors here all came from a person between 40 and 80 years old with oral cavity squamous cell carcinoma.

The chain recombines TRBV6-1 with TRBJ1-5, with 8 nucleotides matching TRBD1. This CDR3 is 18 amino acids long. The trim removed 0 bases at V and 1 base at J, leaving 8 bases unmatched. Germline values: CDR1 MNHNS, CDR2 SASEGT. The CDR3 DNA reads as TGTGCCAGCAGTGAAGCGGCGGCAGGGGGCAGGAGCAATCAGCCCCAGCATTTT. It specifies CASSEAAAGGRSNQPQHF.

This chain connects TRBV11-3 to TRBJ2-4; 10 positions agree with TRBD1. There are 15 residues in the CDR3. V lost 1 base to trimming and J lost 7 bases; unmatched junction nucleotides: 4. CDR1 and CDR2 (germline): SGHNT, YENEEA. CDR3 sequence (DNA): TGTGCCAGCAGCTTAGGAACGGACAGGGGGAACATTCAGTACTTC. The encoded protein is CASSLGTDRGNIQYF.

This chain's CDR3 is CASSPWASGSNEQFF. In DNA form, the CDR3 reads TGTGCCAGCAGCCCATGGGCTAGCGGGAGTAATGAGCAGTTCTTC. The gene calls are TRBV7-2 and TRBJ2-1; 10 bases fit TRBD2. The CDR3 contains 15 residues. The V gene's germline CDR1 is SGHTA and CDR2 FQGNSA. V was pared by 5 bases and J by 7 bases, with 8 bases of the junction left unmatched. Using reference TRBV7-2 and TRBJ2-1 for the parts outside the CDR3, the full variable domain is GAGVSQSPSNKVTEKGKDVELRCDPISGHTALYWYRQSLGQGLEFLIYFQGNSAPDKSGLPSDRFSAERTGGSVSTLTIQRTQQEDSAVYLCASSPWASGSNEQFFGPGTRLTVL.

The chain uses TRBV6-5 and TRBJ2-7; 9 nucleotides match TRBD1. The junction had 7 bases not matched to a gene; V was cut back by 3 bases and J by 7 bases. CDR3 length: 14 amino acids. Germline V gene lookup returns CDR1 MNHEY and CDR2 SVGAGI. The CDR3 nucleotides are TGTGCCAGCAGTTATAACAGGGGGCGGTGGGAGCAGTACTTC. This gives the protein CASSYNRGRWEQYF.

The count of this clone is one. The CDR3 sequence: CASMEANEQFF. The CDR3 DNA follows: TGTGCCAGCATGGAGGCCAATGAGCAGTTCTTC. The chain is built from TRBV2 and TRBJ2-1, with D maybe TRBD2 (5 bases). Germline V gene data show CDR1 as SNHLY and CDR2 as FYNNEI. Trimming stripped 7 bases from V and 6 bases from J, with 7 bases between. The CDR3 is made up of 11 amino acids.